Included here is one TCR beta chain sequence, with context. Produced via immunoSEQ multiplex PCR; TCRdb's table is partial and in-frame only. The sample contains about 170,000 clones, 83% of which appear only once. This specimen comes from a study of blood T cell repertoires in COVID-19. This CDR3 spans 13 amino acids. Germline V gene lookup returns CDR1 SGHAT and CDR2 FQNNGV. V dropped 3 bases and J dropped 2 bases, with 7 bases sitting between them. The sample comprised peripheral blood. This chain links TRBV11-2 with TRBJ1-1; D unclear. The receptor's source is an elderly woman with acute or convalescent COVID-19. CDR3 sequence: CASSFGGNTEAFF. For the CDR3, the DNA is TGTGCCAGCAGCTTTGGAGGCAACACTGAAGCTTTCTTT. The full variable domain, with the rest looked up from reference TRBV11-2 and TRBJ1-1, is EAGVAQSPRYKIIEKRQSVAFWCNPISGHATLYWYQQILGQGPKLLIQFQNNGVVDDSQLPKDRFSAERLKGVDSTLKIQPAKLEDSAVYLCASSFGGNTEAFFGQGTRLTVV.